This paragraph reports one TCR beta chain. Its antigen is currently unknown. The sample is drawn from a study of a mutant IDH1 vaccine in newly diagnosed glioma. Only in-frame clones appear in the TCRdb table, and some are missing; sequencing was by immunoSEQ multiplex PCR. The sample consists of 50,000 to 75,000 clones, about 80% of them appearing once. Time point defined: week 11, during vaccination. Each dose delivered 300 ug of mutant IDH1 20-mer peptide subcutaneously with imiquimod. The CDR3 has 13 amino acids. V was cut by 6 bases and J by 8 bases, with 13 bases left in between. Germline-derived CDR1 and CDR2 are KGHSH and LQKENI.

The starting material was PBMCs, obtained from a glioma patient whose treatment included an IDH1 peptide vaccine. The rearrangement uses TRBV18 and TRBJ1-4; D is ambiguous. This TCR was sampled from a man aged 45-60 years with glioma. CDR3 bases: TGTGCCAGCTCCCGGGGAGAAGGAGAAAAACTGTTTTTT. This gives the protein CASSRGEGEKLFF.